Listed here are 30 T cell receptor beta chains from one sample, sequenced in a study of control samples from healthy donors and cancer patients. Produced via immunoSEQ multiplex PCR; TCRdb's table is partial and in-frame only. The table lists about 110,000 clones, approximately 91% of them singletons. Sequencing was done on a sample of blood. The source of these receptors is a woman aged 18-30 years in good health.

The CDR3 DNA reads TGCAGCGTTGAAGTTTCAGGGGTCCCCTACGAGCAGTACTTC. This gives the protein CSVEVSGVPYEQYF. The V call is TRBV29-1, the J call TRBJ2-7; D is possibly TRBD1 (6 bases). The CDR3 runs 14 residues. Germline V gives CDR1 SQVTM, CDR2 ANQGSEA. Trimming shortened V by 1 base and J by 2 bases, and 12 bases separated the two germline ends.

The chain recombines TRBV5-1 with TRBJ1-1, with D perhaps matching TRBD1 (6 bases). V was trimmed by 7 bases and J by 1 base, leaving 20 bases between them. The CDR3 covers 16 residues. Germline CDR1 SGHRS, CDR2 YFSETQ. CDR3 nucleotide sequence: TGCGCCAGCCGTCCGGGTGGCAGGGGCGAGAACACTGAAGCTTTCTTT. Translating it yields CASRPGGRGENTEAFF.

The V gene is TRBV13, the J gene TRBJ2-3; D gene uncertain. V lost 1 base and J lost 3, with 26 bases in between. This CDR3 has 20 amino acids. In germline, CDR1 is PRHDT, CDR2 FYEKMQ (reference sequence). CDR3 residues: CASSLVGQTTYLKITDTQYF. The CDR3 DNA is TGTGCCAGCAGCTTAGTGGGTCAAACCACGTACCTGAAAATAACAGATACGCAGTATTTT.

The CDR3 nucleotides are TGTGCCAGCAGCTTAGGTCTACTGATTAATTACTCAGGGGCCAAAAACATTCAGTACTTC. As protein: CASSLGLLINYSGAKNIQYF. The chain recombines TRBV7-8 with TRBJ2-4; possible D gene TRBD1, 5 bases. Germline-derived CDR1 and CDR2 are SGHVS and FQNEAQ. V dropped 1 base and J dropped 1 base, with 23 bases sitting between them. The CDR3 consists of 20 residues.

The chain joins TRBV28 to TRBJ1-1; tentatively, D is TRBD1 (5 bases). The CDR3 loop spans 14 amino acids. Germline values: CDR1 MDHEN, CDR2 SYDVKM. The V gene lost 3 bases and the J gene lost 4 bases, with 12 bases spanning the gap. CDR3 residues: CASSLRGQTTEAFF. The CDR3 bases are TGTGCCAGCAGTTTGCGGGGCCAGACCACTGAAGCTTTCTTT.

This clone was seen just once. The genes are TRBV6-5 and TRBJ2-1; 12 bases agree with TRBD1. The germline V gene has CDR1 MNHEY and CDR2 SVGAGI. V lost 6 bases and J lost 5; bases outside the gene matches: 5. This CDR3 has 15 residues. DNA of the CDR3: TGTGCCAGCAGGAGGGGACAGGGGGCTAACAATGAGCAGTTCTTC. This codes for CASRRGQGANNEQFF.

The chain recombines TRBV7-2 with TRBJ2-5; no clear D gene. CDR1 SGHTA and CDR2 FQGNSA come from the germline V gene. V lost 3 bases to trimming and J lost 2 bases, with 7 bases between them. The CDR3 totals 13 residues. CDR3 DNA sequence: TGTGCCAGCAGCTTTGGGGTGCAAGAGACCCAGTACTTC. This translates into CASSFGVQETQYF.

The V and J genes are TRBV5-4 and TRBJ2-2; D gene uncertain. CDR1 is SGHNT and CDR2 is YYREEE in the germline V gene (reference sequence). CDR3 length equals 12 residues. Trimming cost V 2 bases and J 6 bases, with 5 bases left between them. The chain's CDR3 is CASSFSAGELFF. The DNA of the CDR3 is TGTGCCAGCAGCTTCAGCGCCGGGGAGCTGTTTTTT.

This clone was seen once. The chain joins TRBV27 to TRBJ2-1; no clear D. The CDR3 consists of 16 residues. Per germline, CDR1 MNHEY and CDR2 SMNVEV (reference sequence). Trimming cost V 4 bases and J 5 bases, with 18 bases left between them. The CDR3 region has the DNA TGTGCCAGCAGTTCGCTTTTACGCCAACGAAACAATGAGCAGTTCTTC. Amino acid sequence: CASSSLLRQRNNEQFF.

The count of this clone is one. This rearrangement joins TRBV13 to TRBJ2-4, with D tentatively TRBD2 (5 bases). The V and J ends lost 3 bases and 0 bases respectively, with 18 bases between them. The CDR3 spans 18 residues. Germline CDR1 PRHDT, CDR2 FYEKMQ (reference sequence). CDR3 sequence reads: CASSFQEGYVEAKNIQYF. The CDR3 region has the DNA TGTGCCAGCAGCTTTCAAGAGGGATATGTCGAAGCCAAAAACATTCAGTACTTC.

V gene TRBV28 combines with J gene TRBJ2-5; D is undetermined. V dropped 5 bases and J dropped 0 bases, with 13 bases sitting between them. The CDR3 loop spans 15 amino acids. Germline V gene sequence: CDR1 MDHEN, CDR2 SYDVKM. CDR3 protein: CASSAIRIYQETQYF. In DNA form, the CDR3 reads TGTGCCAGCAGTGCGATCAGGATTTACCAAGAGACCCAGTACTTC.

V is TRBV29-1 and J is TRBJ2-6; D gene ambiguous. CDR1 and CDR2 from the germline V gene are SQVTM and ANQGSEA. V lost 4 bases and J lost 1, with 5 bases in between. CDR3 size: 13 residues. CDR3 DNA sequence: TGCAGCGTTGTGACATCTGGGGCCAACGTCCTGACTTTC. Its translation: CSVVTSGANVLTF.

The chain is built from TRBV4-3 and TRBJ1-1, with TRBD1 as a possible D gene (5 bases). CDR1 and CDR2 (germline): LGHNA, YSLEER. CDR3 size: 14 residues. Between the trimmed V and J ends, which lost 4 bases and 0 bases, there was a span of 9 bases. The chain's CDR3 is CASSRGDLNTEAFF. DNA for the CDR3: TGCGCCAGCAGCCGTGGGGACCTGAACACTGAAGCTTTCTTT.

This clone appeared once. The V gene is TRBV7-8, the J gene TRBJ2-3; possibly TRBD1 or TRBD2 for D (5 bases each). With 1 base removed from V and 4 bases from J, the gap between germline ends came to 9 bases. Germline CDR1 is SGHVS and CDR2 is FQNEAQ. This CDR3 region has 14 residues. The CDR3 loop reads CASSLVGVPDTQYF. In DNA form, the CDR3 reads TGTGCCAGCAGCTTAGTGGGGGTCCCAGATACGCAGTATTTT.

The chain recombines TRBV19 with TRBJ2-6; D is unclear. Trimming pared 3 bases from V and 1 base from J, leaving 7 bases between. The length of the CDR3 is 15 residues. Germline V lookup: CDR1 LNHDA, CDR2 SQIVND (reference sequence). The CDR3 DNA reads TGTGCCAGTAGTATCATGCATTCTGGGGCCAACGTCCTGACTTTC. It specifies CASSIMHSGANVLTF.

The V and J genes are TRBV9 and TRBJ1-5; D possibly corresponds to TRBD1 (6 bases). CDR1 and CDR2 (germline): SGDLS, YYNGEE. The CDR3 consists of 15 residues. The V end was cut by 0 bases, the J end by 3 bases, with 10 bases between. CDR3 sequence: CASSVGTGNNQPQHF. DNA of the CDR3: TGTGCCAGCAGCGTAGGTACAGGGAACAATCAGCCCCAGCATTTT.

The gene calls are TRBV7-3 and TRBJ2-3, with D perhaps TRBD2 (5 bases). With 1 base removed from V and 4 bases from J, the gap between germline ends came to 12 bases. Germline CDR1 SGHTA, CDR2 FQGTGA. The CDR3 consists of 15 residues. The CDR3 sequence: CASSLRGLSADTQYF. The DNA of the CDR3 is TGTGCCAGCAGCTTAAGAGGACTTTCGGCAGATACGCAGTATTTT.

The rearrangement links TRBV28 to TRBJ1-3; a weak D match, TRBD1 (6 bases). The germline V gene has CDR1 MDHEN and CDR2 SYDVKM. Trimming took off 7 bases at V and 1 base at J, with 11 bases between the two ends. The CDR3 runs to 14 residues. The DNA of the CDR3 is TGTGCCAGCACCGATGACAGGTCTGGAAACACCATATATTTT. It translates to CASTDDRSGNTIYF.

The chain employs TRBV6-2 or TRBV6-3 and TRBJ2-3; D perhaps matches TRBD1 (6 bases). V was clipped by 2 bases and J by 1 base, with 19 bases between them. The CDR3 totals 18 residues. Per the germline V gene, CDR1 is MNHEY and CDR2 is SVGEGT. The CDR3 DNA sequence: TGTGCCAGCAGTTACCCGACGTCCGGGACATATCGCACAGATACGCAGTATTTT. Translation: CASSYPTSGTYRTDTQYF.

The chain carries TRBV24-1 and TRBJ2-5; 8 bases fit TRBD1. After removal of 7 bases from V and 5 bases from J, the junction contained 8 bases not matched to a gene. This CDR3 is 14 amino acids long. Per the germline V gene, CDR1 is KGHDR and CDR2 is SFDVKD. For the CDR3, the DNA is TGTGCCACCAGAGGATCAGGGGGCGGCGAGACCCAGTACTTC. It specifies CATRGSGGGETQYF.

J is TRBJ2-6 and V is TRBV28; D unclear. Trimming removed 2 bases at V and 0 bases at J, with 14 bases between. The CDR3 sequence is 18 residues long. Germline V gene data show CDR1 as MDHEN and CDR2 as SYDVKM. CDR3 amino acids: CASSLAPSLPSGANVLTF. The CDR3, as DNA: TGTGCCAGCAGTTTAGCCCCCTCCCTGCCCTCTGGGGCCAACGTCCTGACTTTC.

This chain's CDR3 is CASSPALEQFF. DNA for the CDR3: TGTGCCAGCTCACCGGCACTTGAGCAGTTCTTC. The rearrangement joins TRBV18 to TRBJ2-1; D is undetermined. V was pared by 3 bases and J by 9 bases, with 6 bases between. There are 11 residues in the CDR3. CDR1 KGHSH and CDR2 LQKENI come from the germline V gene. The entire variable domain, with the rest obtained from reference TRBV18 and TRBJ2-1, is as follows: NAGVMQNPRHLVRRRGQEARLRCSPMKGHSHVYWYRQLPEEGLKFMVYLQKENIIDESGMPKERFSAEFPKEGPSILRIQQVVRGDSAAYFCASSPALEQFFGPGTRLTVL.

This chain uses TRBV2 with TRBJ2-3; D is perhaps TRBD1 (5 bases). The CDR3 is made up of 15 amino acids. Trimming stripped 8 bases from V and 0 bases from J, with 15 bases between. The germline V gene encodes CDR1 SNHLY and CDR2 FYNNEI. The CDR3 here is CASFRGRASTDTQYF. The CDR3, as DNA: TGTGCCAGCTTCCGAGGCAGGGCAAGCACAGATACGCAGTATTTT.

J is TRBJ1-6 and V is TRBV7-8; tentatively, D is TRBD1 (5 bases). This CDR3 comprises 16 residues. Germline V gene data show CDR1 as SGHVS and CDR2 as FQNEAQ. Trimming stripped 2 bases from V and 2 bases from J, with 10 bases between. DNA of the CDR3: TGTGCCAGCAGCTTACGGGAGGGGACCTATAATTCACCCCTCCACTTT. Encoded protein: CASSLREGTYNSPLHF.

The sample holds a few counts of this clone. The chain couples TRBV7-9 to TRBJ2-7; TRBD2 matches at 14 bases. CDR1 is SEHNR, CDR2 FQNEAQ, per germline (reference sequence). This CDR3 has 16 amino acids. V trimming: 5 bases; J trimming: 5 bases; junction bases outside the gene matches: 8. CDR3 sequence: CASSPGTSGRPDEQYF. The CDR3 DNA reads TGTGCCAGCAGCCCAGGGACTAGCGGGAGACCCGACGAGCAGTACTTC.

This chain uses TRBV2 with TRBJ1-1, with a weak D call TRBD1 (6 bases). V was cut by 6 bases and J by 1 base, with 15 bases left in between. The germline CDR1 and CDR2 sequences are SNHLY and FYNNEI. The CDR3 runs to 15 residues. The CDR3 sequence: CASRAGTTRNTEAFF. Written as DNA, the CDR3 is TGTGCCAGCAGGGCCGGGACAACGAGGAACACTGAAGCTTTCTTT.

The CDR3: CASSLEGLALSYEQYF. The CDR3 nucleotides are TGTGCCAGCAGCTTAGAAGGACTAGCGCTCTCCTACGAGCAGTACTTC. V and J are TRBV7-2 and TRBJ2-7; 9 bases line up with TRBD2. CDR1 and CDR2 from the germline V gene are SGHTA and FQGNSA. This CDR3 is built from 16 residues. The V segment lost 1 base and the J segment 0 bases; nucleotides outside the gene matches: 4.

As concerns this clone: This sample also contains other DNA sequences that code for the same CDR3. CDR3 residues: CASSLGWGRGYF. CDR3 nucleotides: TGTGCCAGCAGTTTAGGGTGGGGGCGGGGGTACTTC. The chain carries TRBV12-3 or TRBV12-4 and TRBJ2-7; D may match TRBD1 or TRBD2 (6 bases each). The CDR3 has 12 amino acids. Trimming cost V 1 base and J 12 bases, with 13 bases left between them.

This clone was recorded once. The gene calls are TRBV25-1 and TRBJ2-1; TRBD2 agrees at 10 bases. CDR3 length: 15 residues. Looked up from germline, CDR1 is MGHDK and CDR2 is SYGVNS. The trim removed 6 bases at V and 7 bases at J, leaving 9 bases unmatched. The CDR3 DNA is TGTGCCAGCAGCCCTAGCGGGAGAGGATTAAATGAGCAGTTCTTC. Its translation is CASSPSGRGLNEQFF. The complete variable domain, with remaining parts taken from reference TRBV25-1 and TRBJ2-1, reads EADIYQTPRYLVIGTGKKITLECSQTMGHDKMYWYQQDPGMELHLIHYSYGVNSTEKGDLSSESTVSRIRTEHFPLTLESARPSHTSQYLCASSPSGRGLNEQFFGPGTRLTVL.

The V and J genes are TRBV19 and TRBJ1-2; D possibly corresponds to TRBD1 (5 bases). The V end lost 2 bases, the J end lost 1 base, and 17 bases lay between the germline ends. The germline V gene encodes CDR1 LNHDA and CDR2 SQIVND (reference sequence). CDR3 length: 17 residues. CDR3 sequence (DNA): TGTGCCAGTAGTATATCACCGCCGGGGCCGGTTAACTATGGCTACACCTTC. Its protein product is CASSISPPGPVNYGYTF.